The T cell receptor beta chain described here comes from a study of blood T cell repertoires in COVID-19. Turning to the study itself: Sites in the United States, Italy and Spain provided acute and convalescent COVID-19 samples. From T cells, B-cell-depleted T cells, or PBMCs came the material, which was cDNA or gDNA.

The CDR3 contains 12 residues. Trimming removed 6 bases from V and 8 bases from J, with 16 bases in between. Germline values: CDR1 SQVTM, CDR2 ANQGSEA. Authors' analysis steps: Amplification with reference gene primers provided the estimates of nucleated cell counts. This table comes from immunoSEQ multiplex PCR, and its TCRdb copy is limited to in-frame clones, with some not included. Clone size and V and J calls were adopted from that table, with D and trimming inferred from the DNA. The repertoire holds roughly 180,000 clones, approximately 85% seen once, with roughly 7.7% in the top ten. The gene calls are TRBV29-1 and TRBJ1-1; perhaps TRBD1 as D (6 bases). Sequencing input: peripheral blood. The TCR sequence derives from a woman aged 55-70 years with acute or convalescent COVID-19. The chain's CDR3 is CSVTGTPIEAFF. CDR3 in DNA: TGCAGCGTGACCGGGACACCCATCGAAGCTTTCTTT.